Below are 18 T cell receptor beta chains sequenced from a single sample in a study of shared clonotypes between healthy human individuals. Some clones are missing from TCRdb's copy, which holds only in-frame ones; the method was immunoSEQ multiplex PCR. The table records about 1.4 million clones, about 96% of them present only once. Sequenced: naive CD4+ T cells sorted from blood. The subset is: CD45RA+ positively selected. These receptor sequences come from a man aged 30 to 39 in good health.

This clone appeared once. J is TRBJ2-1 and V is TRBV9; 10 bases are shared with TRBD2. V lost 6 bases, J lost 8 bases, and 14 bases stayed unmatched. From germline, CDR1 is SGDLS and CDR2 YYNGEE. The CDR3 runs 16 residues. CDR3 sequence reads: CASNRGRAGGPYEQFF. The CDR3 bases are TGTGCCAGCAACCGGGGGAGAGCGGGAGGGCCTTATGAGCAGTTCTTC.

V usage is TRBV19 and J usage is TRBJ2-2; TRBD2 matches 12 bases. CDR3 length equals 15 residues. The junction had 3 bases not matched to a gene; V was cut back by 3 bases and J by 7 bases. CDR1 and CDR2 from the germline V gene are LNHDA and SQIVND (reference sequence). CDR3 DNA sequence: TGTGCCAGTAGTATGCTAGCGGGAGGGGTCGGGGAGCTGTTTTTT. Amino acid sequence: CASSMLAGGVGELFF.

The chain couples TRBV2 to TRBJ2-7; D call uncertain. The CDR3 has 10 amino acids. Trimming took 7 bases from V and 4 from J, leaving 5 bases between them. Per germline, CDR1 SNHLY and CDR2 FYNNEI. Here the CDR3 reads CASKPYEQYF. CDR3 nucleotides: TGTGCCAGCAAGCCTTACGAGCAGTACTTC.

The chain employs TRBV5-1 and TRBJ2-7; D remains unclear. This CDR3 contains 14 residues. Trimming left V 0 bases short and J 0 bases short, with 7 bases between. CDR1 is SGHRS, CDR2 YFSETQ, per germline. The chain's CDR3 is CASSLGSSSYEQYF. The CDR3 region has the DNA TGCGCCAGCAGCTTGGGCAGTAGCTCCTACGAGCAGTACTTC. The full variable domain, rest sourced from reference TRBV5-1 and TRBJ2-7, is KAGVTQTPRYLIKTRGQQVTLSCSPISGHRSVSWYQQTPGQGLQFLFEYFSETQRNKGNFPGRFSGRQFSNSRSEMNVSTLELGDSALYLCASSLGSSSYEQYFGPGTRLTVT.

With respect to this clone: Within the sample, other DNA sequences also encode this same CDR3. The chain combines TRBV5-1 with TRBJ2-3; TRBD2 aligns across 15 bases. After removal of 0 bases from V and 5 bases from J, the junction contained 1 base not matched to a gene. Germline V gene data show CDR1 as SGHRS and CDR2 as YFSETQ. There are 16 residues in the CDR3. CDR3 loop: CASSLGGLAGGDTQYF. The CDR3 nucleotides read TGCGCCAGCAGCTTGGGGGGACTAGCGGGAGGAGATACGCAGTATTTT. Drawing the rest from reference TRBV5-1 and TRBJ2-3, the complete variable domain is KAGVTQTPRYLIKTRGQQVTLSCSPISGHRSVSWYQQTPGQGLQFLFEYFSETQRNKGNFPGRFSGRQFSNSRSEMNVSTLELGDSALYLCASSLGGLAGGDTQYFGPGTRLTVL.

The CDR3 bases are TGTGCCAGCAGTTTATGGACCCGACTAGAGGAGCGTCCAGATACGCAGTATTTT. Translation gives CASSLWTRLEERPDTQYF. V usage is TRBV28 and J usage is TRBJ2-3, with a weak D call TRBD2 (6 bases). CDR3 length: 18 residues. Germline CDR1 reads MDHEN; CDR2 reads SYDVKM. V was shortened by 0 bases and J by 4 bases, with 20 bases between the two germline ends.

This clone was observed a single time. The chain uses TRBV11-2 and TRBJ2-2, with D perhaps TRBD1 (7 bases). CDR3 size: 16 residues. Germline assignment: CDR1 SGHAT and CDR2 FQNNGV. V lost 6 bases to trimming and J lost 4 bases, with 18 bases between them. CDR3 in DNA: TGTGCCAGCAGACGGCCAGGGGGGAGAGGCACCGGGGAGCTGTTTTTT. Translating it yields CASRRPGGRGTGELFF.

The chain employs TRBV28 and TRBJ2-2, with D possibly being TRBD1 or TRBD2 (5 bases each). Trimming left V 6 bases short and J 8 bases short, with 19 bases between. This CDR3 has 15 residues. Germline V CDR1 and CDR2: MDHEN, SYDVKM. CDR3 in DNA: TGTGCCAGCAGGGAAGCAGGGACCTCACCGGGGGAGCTGTTTTTT. Amino acids: CASREAGTSPGELFF. The full variable domain, completed using reference TRBV28 and TRBJ2-2, is DVKVTQSSRYLVKRTGEKVFLECVQDMDHENMFWYRQDPGLGLRLIYFSYDVKMKEKGDIPEGYSVSREKKERFSLILESASTNQTSMYLCASREAGTSPGELFFGEGSRLTVL.

The chain carries TRBV5-5 and TRBJ2-7; 8 bases match TRBD1. V gave up 0 bases and J gave up 4 bases; unmatched junction bases: 6. Germline CDR1 and CDR2: SGHKS and YYEKEE (reference sequence). CDR3 length equals 15 residues. CDR3 residues: CASSLAGTGVYEQYF. In DNA form, the CDR3 reads TGTGCCAGCAGCTTGGCCGGGACAGGAGTTTACGAGCAGTACTTC.

The chain recombines TRBV29-1 with TRBJ1-1, with D possibly being TRBD1 (5 bases). Between the trimmed V and J ends, which lost 5 bases and 4 bases, there was a span of 20 bases. Germline V gene lookup returns CDR1 SQVTM and CDR2 ANQGSEA. CDR3 length: 15 residues. CDR3 loop: CSVRSGSLGITEAFF. The CDR3 DNA is TGCAGCGTTAGATCAGGGTCCCTTGGGATCACTGAAGCTTTCTTT. The complete variable domain, with remaining parts taken from reference TRBV29-1 and TRBJ1-1, reads SAVISQKPSRDICQRGTSLTIQCQVDSQVTMMFWYRQQPGQSLTLIATANQGSEATYESGFVIDKFPISRPNLTFSTLTVSNMSPEDSSIYLCSVRSGSLGITEAFFGQGTRLTVV.

V and J are TRBV7-9 and TRBJ2-5; the match to TRBD2 covers 10 bases. Trimming cost V 0 bases and J 2 bases; bases outside gene matches: 12. The CDR3 has 19 amino acids. Germline V gene data show CDR1 as SEHNR and CDR2 as FQNEAQ (reference sequence). The CDR3 loop reads CASSLAGATSGDTQETQYF. The CDR3 DNA follows: TGTGCCAGCAGCTTAGCTGGGGCTACTAGCGGGGATACACAAGAGACCCAGTACTTC.

The rearrangement uses TRBV2 and TRBJ2-7; the match to TRBD1 covers 9 bases. CDR1 and CDR2 from the germline V gene are SNHLY and FYNNEI. The V gene end was trimmed by 8 bases and the J gene end by 2 bases; junction bases not matched to a gene: 7. The CDR3 spans 14 residues. In DNA, the CDR3 is TGTGCCAGCGCCTACGGACAGGGGCCCTACGAGCAGTACTTC. It encodes CASAYGQGPYEQYF.

As DNA, the CDR3 is TGTGCCAGCAGCGTAGTAAGGACAGGGGGCGCAGATACGCAGTATTTT. This gives the protein CASSVVRTGGADTQYF. The V call is TRBV9, the J call TRBJ2-3; 11 nucleotides line up with TRBD1. V lost 0 bases, J lost 4 bases, and 4 bases stayed unmatched. This CDR3 spans 16 amino acids. The germline gives CDR1 SGDLS, CDR2 YYNGEE.

The chain joins TRBV5-1 to TRBJ2-7, with D maybe TRBD1 (6 bases). The CDR3 sequence is 15 residues long. The V gene lost 3 bases and the J gene lost 5 bases, with 18 bases spanning the gap. CDR1 and CDR2 from the germline V gene are SGHRS and YFSETQ. CDR3 DNA sequence: TGCGCCAGCAGCTGGGTGGGGGCCGGGGACCACGAGCAGTACTTC. Its translation is CASSWVGAGDHEQYF. The entire variable domain, with the rest obtained from reference TRBV5-1 and TRBJ2-7, is as follows: KAGVTQTPRYLIKTRGQQVTLSCSPISGHRSVSWYQQTPGQGLQFLFEYFSETQRNKGNFPGRFSGRQFSNSRSEMNVSTLELGDSALYLCASSWVGAGDHEQYFGPGTRLTVT.

The rearrangement joins TRBV7-2 to TRBJ1-1; unclear D gene. Germline V gene sequence: CDR1 SGHTA, CDR2 FQGNSA. V dropped 1 base and J dropped 6 bases, with 9 bases sitting between them. CDR3 length: 13 amino acids. As DNA, the CDR3 is TGTGCCAGCAGCTTAGAGCGTGGGGCTGAAGCTTTCTTT. Its protein product is CASSLERGAEAFF. Complete variable domain (other parts from reference TRBV7-2 and TRBJ1-1): GAGVSQSPSNKVTEKGKDVELRCDPISGHTALYWYRQSLGQGLEFLIYFQGNSAPDKSGLPSDRFSAERTGGSVSTLTIQRTQQEDSAVYLCASSLERGAEAFFGQGTRLTVV.

The chain carries TRBV5-1 and TRBJ2-7; 11 bases fit TRBD2. Germline V CDR1 and CDR2: SGHRS, YFSETQ. CDR3 length: 16 residues. V shed 6 bases and J 0 bases; nucleotides not matched to a gene: 8. The CDR3 here is CASTLTTSGTSYEQYF. CDR3 nucleotide sequence: TGCGCCAGCACACTTACGACTAGCGGGACCTCCTACGAGCAGTACTTC.

The chain is built from TRBV6-4 and TRBJ2-5; TRBD2 matches 11 bases. Germline CDR1 MRHNA, CDR2 SNTAGT. The CDR3 loop spans 16 amino acids. The junction had 4 bases not matched to a gene; V was cut back by 4 bases and J by 0 bases. CDR3 protein: CASSALAGANQETQYF. CDR3 nucleotides: TGTGCCAGCAGTGCACTAGCGGGAGCAAACCAAGAGACCCAGTACTTC.

The chain has TRBV7-6 and TRBJ2-1; no firm D call. Trimming took 5 bases from V and 1 from J, leaving 3 bases between them. The CDR3 is made up of 12 amino acids. CDR1 is SGHVS, CDR2 FNYEAQ, per germline. The CDR3 DNA sequence: TGTGCCAGCAGCCCTTCCTACAATGAGCAGTTCTTC. It yields the protein CASSPSYNEQFF.